The 30 T cell receptor beta chains presented below share a single source sample, sequenced in a study of beta chain features in type 1 diabetes. The study reverse transcribed the entire isolated RNA, so it sequenced expressed TCRB transcripts. Assay: immunoSEQ multiplex PCR; the TCRdb copy retains only in-frame clones and omits some. The sample has about 160,000 clones, approximately 7.8% seen once. No antigen has been assigned to these receptors. The study's findings and limits: TCRB CDR3 length was moderately but significantly reduced in all four CD4+ subsets of Type 1 diabetes patients.

The sequenced sample was central memory CD4+ T cells from blood. Receptors originate from a middle-aged woman with type 1 diabetes.

A few counts support this clone. V is TRBV15 and J is TRBJ2-1, with D perhaps matching TRBD1 (6 bases). Trimming removed 1 base at V and 6 bases at J, with 19 bases between. The CDR3 runs 17 residues. The germline V gene encodes CDR1 LNHNV and CDR2 YYDKDF (reference sequence). This chain's CDR3 is CATSRGAGAGVVNEQFF. DNA for the CDR3: TGTGCCACCAGCAGAGGGGCCGGGGCAGGGGTCGTCAATGAGCAGTTCTTC.

This clone has just a few counts. The chain uses TRBV5-1 and TRBJ1-4; D not resolved. CDR1 is SGHRS and CDR2 is YFSETQ in the germline V gene. Trimming stripped 0 bases from V and 8 bases from J, with 11 bases between. The CDR3 consists of 14 residues. This chain's CDR3 is CASSLGTSGEKLFF. The CDR3 DNA sequence: TGCGCCAGCAGCTTGGGGACCTCGGGGGAAAAACTGTTTTTT. The variable domain in full, completed from reference TRBV5-1 and TRBJ1-4, reads KAGVTQTPRYLIKTRGQQVTLSCSPISGHRSVSWYQQTPGQGLQFLFEYFSETQRNKGNFPGRFSGRQFSNSRSEMNVSTLELGDSALYLCASSLGTSGEKLFFGSGTQLSVL.

This clone was picked up a small number of times. The chain is built from TRBV2 and TRBJ1-5; 7 bases map to TRBD1. The germline V gene has CDR1 SNHLY and CDR2 FYNNEI. There are 15 residues in the CDR3. The ends lost 3 bases at V and 6 bases at J; junction bases unmatched: 8. In DNA form, the CDR3 reads TGTGCCAGCAGTGAGAACCAGGGGGAGGCTCAGCCCCAGCATTTT. Protein: CASSENQGEAQPQHF.

The CDR3 sequence is CASSRSMGEGTEAFF. The CDR3 DNA is TGTGCCAGCTCACGCTCCATGGGCGAAGGCACTGAAGCTTTCTTT. V is TRBV18 and J is TRBJ1-1; D unresolved. Germline V gene lookup returns CDR1 KGHSH and CDR2 LQKENI. Between the trimmed V and J ends, which lost 4 bases and 4 bases, there was a span of 16 bases. This CDR3 is built from 15 residues.

This clone came up a few times. The chain employs TRBV5-4 and TRBJ2-5, with 9 bases matching TRBD2. CDR1 SGHNT and CDR2 YYREEE come from the germline V gene (reference sequence). This CDR3 region has 13 residues. The junction had 4 bases not matched to a gene; V was cut back by 5 bases and J by 5 bases. CDR3 sequence: CASRRGGGETQYF. The CDR3 DNA follows: TGTGCCAGCAGGCGGGGGGGCGGGGAGACCCAGTACTTC.

This clone came up a few times. The chain recombines TRBV29-1 with TRBJ2-2, with no clear D. Trimming cost V 4 bases and J 8 bases, with 11 bases left between them. The CDR3 contains 12 residues. In germline, CDR1 is SQVTM, CDR2 ANQGSEA. This CDR3 reads CSVGKEFGELFF. The CDR3 DNA reads as TGCAGCGTTGGGAAGGAGTTTGGGGAGCTGTTTTTT.

This clone was detected only a few times. The rearrangement joins TRBV4-3 to TRBJ2-5; 8 bases fit TRBD2. The DNA end is a closer match to TRBJ2-7, so the J assignment may be wrong. Germline V CDR1 and CDR2: LGHNA, YSLEER. The CDR3 contains 16 residues. CDR3 sequence (DNA): TGCGCCAGCAGCCAAGGAGTTCAAGCGGGAGCCTACGAGCAGTACTTC. Translation gives CASSQGVQAGAYEQYF.

This chain uses TRBV4-2 with TRBJ2-3; 9 bases fit TRBD2. Germline-derived CDR1 and CDR2 are LGHNA and YNFKEQ. J was trimmed by 2 bases and V by 1 base; bases with no gene match: 4. The CDR3 loop spans 16 amino acids. The CDR3 loop reads CASSQVAGANTDTQYF. The DNA of the CDR3 is TGTGCCAGCAGCCAAGTAGCGGGGGCTAACACAGATACGCAGTATTTT.

This clone was counted only a few times. The J gene is TRBJ2-7, the V gene TRBV6-1; D remains unclear. This CDR3 is 14 amino acids long. Germline V gene lookup returns CDR1 MNHNS and CDR2 SASEGT. V lost 7 bases to trimming and J lost 3 bases, with 16 bases between them. This chain's CDR3 is CASTEGGTVYEQYF. The CDR3 DNA reads as TGTGCCAGCACCGAAGGTGGTACAGTCTACGAGCAGTACTTC.

The gene calls are TRBV19 and TRBJ2-7; D call uncertain. Germline assignment: CDR1 LNHDA and CDR2 SQIVND (reference sequence). Deletions cut 4 bases from V and 0 bases from J, with 13 bases between. The CDR3 covers 15 residues. The CDR3 DNA reads as TGTGCCAGTAGTAAATCGTCACGCGTCTCCTACGAGCAGTACTTC. Translation: CASSKSSRVSYEQYF. The complete variable domain, with remaining parts taken from reference TRBV19 and TRBJ2-7, reads DGGITQSPKYLFRKEGQNVTLSCEQNLNHDAMYWYRQDPGQGLRLIYYSQIVNDFQKGDIAEGYSVSREKKESFPLTVTSAQKNPTAFYLCASSKSSRVSYEQYFGPGTRLTVT.

The V gene is TRBV5-1, the J gene TRBJ2-2; 7 bases align to TRBD2. Germline CDR1 reads SGHRS; CDR2 reads YFSETQ. This CDR3 comprises 15 residues. Unmatched junction bases numbered 8, after V lost 3 bases and J lost 6 bases. CDR3 region: CASSWNREEAGELFF. The CDR3 coding sequence is TGCGCCAGCAGCTGGAATCGGGAGGAGGCCGGGGAGCTGTTTTTT. The complete variable domain, with remaining parts taken from reference TRBV5-1 and TRBJ2-2, reads KAGVTQTPRYLIKTRGQQVTLSCSPISGHRSVSWYQQTPGQGLQFLFEYFSETQRNKGNFPGRFSGRQFSNSRSEMNVSTLELGDSALYLCASSWNREEAGELFFGEGSRLTVL.

The chain carries TRBV19 and TRBJ1-5, with 8 bases that match TRBD1. The V gene's germline CDR1 is LNHDA and CDR2 SQIVND (reference sequence). After removal of 6 bases from V and 5 bases from J, the junction contained 3 bases not matched to a gene. The CDR3 totals 13 residues. In nucleotides, the CDR3 is TGTGCCAGTAGCGGGACAGGCGATCAGCCCCAGCATTTT. Encoded protein: CASSGTGDQPQHF.

Ten or more counts support this clone. This sequence joins TRBV30 and TRBJ2-4; TRBD2 aligns across 8 bases. CDR1 and CDR2 (germline): GTSNPN, SVGIG (reference sequence). Trimming removed 8 bases from V and 10 bases from J; junction bases left unmatched: 13. There are 13 residues in the CDR3. The chain's CDR3 is CARAAGSGGIQYF. DNA of the CDR3: TGTGCCCGGGCCGCGGGGAGCGGGGGTATTCAGTACTTC.

This clone was detected a few times. The chain employs TRBV4-2 and TRBJ1-1; no firm D call. V gave up 0 bases and J gave up 6 bases, with 8 bases separating them. This CDR3 contains 13 residues. The germline gives CDR1 LGHNA, CDR2 YNFKEQ. The CDR3 coding sequence is TGTGCCAGCAGCCAAGAGGTGCGCTCTGAAGCTTTCTTT. It encodes CASSQEVRSEAFF.

Here the CDR3 reads CASTRLLQGNEQFF. The CDR3, as DNA: TGTGCCAGCACAAGATTATTACAGGGCAATGAGCAGTTCTTC. The V and J genes are TRBV28 and TRBJ2-1; D is possibly TRBD1 (6 bases). The CDR3 runs to 14 residues. Germline-derived CDR1 and CDR2 are MDHEN and SYDVKM. V dropped 7 bases and J dropped 6 bases, with 16 bases sitting between them.

This clone turned up a few times. This chain links TRBV11-1 with TRBJ1-4, with D maybe TRBD1 (5 bases). V lost 3 bases and J lost 7, with 12 bases in between. The CDR3 is made up of 14 amino acids. Germline V gene sequence: CDR1 SGHAT, CDR2 FQDESV (reference sequence). The CDR3 here is CASSLGLGFEKLFF. CDR3 nucleotides: TGTGCCAGCAGCTTGGGACTCGGCTTTGAAAAACTGTTTTTT.

The rearrangement joins TRBV6-5 to TRBJ1-5; D is undetermined. The CDR3 covers 13 residues. CDR1 and CDR2 (germline): MNHEY, SVGAGI. Deletions cut 7 bases from V and 7 bases from J, with 14 bases between. CDR3 in amino acids: CASTQVFGQPQHF. As DNA, the CDR3 is TGTGCCAGCACCCAGGTGTTTGGGCAGCCCCAGCATTTT.

The chain uses TRBV27 and TRBJ2-2; D may be TRBD1 (5 bases). This CDR3 has 16 amino acids. Germline CDR1 reads MNHEY; CDR2 reads SMNVEV (reference sequence). Trimming removed 5 bases from V and 1 base from J, with 14 bases in between. The CDR3 loop reads CASSLDPTGNTGELFF. In DNA form, the CDR3 reads TGTGCCAGCAGTCTCGACCCAACAGGGAACACCGGGGAGCTGTTTTTT.

This sequence joins TRBV7-9 and TRBJ2-7; 9 bases are a match to TRBD1. Looked up from germline, CDR1 is SEHNR and CDR2 is FQNEAQ (reference sequence). CDR3 size: 13 residues. V lost 5 bases, J lost 3 bases, and 2 bases stayed unmatched. In DNA, the CDR3 is TGTGCCAGCAGCCGACAGGGGGGCTACGAGCAGTACTTC. Its translation is CASSRQGGYEQYF.

This clone was seen only a few times. J is TRBJ1-1 and V is TRBV5-4, with unresolved D. CDR1 is SGHNT, CDR2 YYREEE, per germline (reference sequence). The CDR3 spans 12 residues. V shed 4 bases and J shed 6 bases, with 10 bases lying between them. The CDR3 DNA is TGTGCCAGCAGCCATGGAGGTGCTGAAGCTTTCTTT. This translates into CASSHGGAEAFF.

This clone was detected only a few times. The chain couples TRBV5-1 to TRBJ1-2, with 10 bases aligning to TRBD1. J gave up 1 base and V 4 bases, and 13 bases lay outside the gene matches. Germline V CDR1 and CDR2: SGHRS, YFSETQ. The length of the CDR3 is 18 residues. For the CDR3, the DNA is TGCGCCAGCAGCCCTCCCCCCGGGACAGGGGATTTTAACTATGGCTACACCTTC. Its translation is CASSPPPGTGDFNYGYTF.

This clone was counted only a few times. V gene TRBV14 combines with J gene TRBJ1-1; D is unclear. The germline V gene encodes CDR1 SGHDN and CDR2 FVKESK. The CDR3 is made up of 14 amino acids. Trimming removed 8 bases from V and 0 bases from J, with 13 bases in between. The CDR3 DNA follows: TGTGCCAGCGCCCTCCTGGGCCTGAACACTGAAGCTTTCTTT. It codes for CASALLGLNTEAFF.

The sample holds a few counts of this clone. The gene calls are TRBV4-2 and TRBJ1-5, with a tentative D call TRBD1 (5 bases). V was cut by 1 base and J by 0 bases, with 7 bases left in between. Per the germline V gene, CDR1 is LGHNA and CDR2 is YNFKEQ. The CDR3 consists of 15 residues. In nucleotides, the CDR3 is TGTGCCAGCAGCCAAGGACAGTCTAGCAATCAGCCCCAGCATTTT. Its protein is CASSQGQSSNQPQHF.

The V gene is TRBV29-1, the J gene TRBJ1-5; 10 nucleotides line up with TRBD1. CDR3 size: 14 residues. Germline assignment: CDR1 SQVTM and CDR2 ANQGSEA. Unmatched junction bases numbered 2, after V lost 5 bases and J lost 1 base. In DNA form, the CDR3 reads TGCAGCGTTCAGACAGGGGGCAGCAATCAGCCCCAGCATTTT. It is translated as CSVQTGGSNQPQHF.

This chain connects TRBV12-5 to TRBJ1-1; 8 bases are shared with TRBD1. CDR1 is LGHNT, CDR2 FRNRAP, per germline. The ends lost 6 bases at V and 1 base at J; junction bases unmatched: 7. CDR3 size: 15 residues. The CDR3 DNA sequence: TGTGCTAGTGGCACAGGGGGTCTGGGGAACACTGAAGCTTTCTTT. It yields the protein CASGTGGLGNTEAFF.

This clone was counted ten times or more. This chain connects TRBV7-9 to TRBJ2-1; TRBD1 agrees at 7 bases. Germline CDR1 and CDR2: SEHNR and FQNEAQ (reference sequence). CDR3 length: 14 residues. After removal of 5 bases from V and 11 bases from J, the junction contained 12 bases not matched to a gene. The CDR3 DNA sequence: TGTGCCAGCAGCCTGGGGACAGCAGTTGAGAAGCAGTTCTTC. Translating it yields CASSLGTAVEKQFF.

The rearrangement uses TRBV7-2 and TRBJ2-5, with 8 bases lining up with TRBD1. Germline values: CDR1 SGHTA, CDR2 FQGNSA. J lost 7 bases, V lost 5 bases, and 15 bases had no gene match. CDR3 length: 16 amino acids. Here the CDR3 DNA reads TGTGCCAGCAGCCCAGGGGGCATTAGCCTGGTGGGGACCCAGTACTTC. This gives the protein CASSPGGISLVGTQYF.

The CDR3 DNA reads TGCGCGAGCGCCGCGGGGAGCGGTGGCTACACCTTC. This codes for CASAAGSGGYTF. The chain joins TRBV5-1 to TRBJ1-2; D ambiguous. The CDR3 runs 12 residues. Germline CDR1 is SGHRS and CDR2 is YFSETQ.

The chain links TRBV6-5 to TRBJ2-3; unclear D gene. This CDR3 contains 16 residues. From germline, CDR1 is MNHEY and CDR2 SVGAGI. V lost 4 bases and J lost 9, with 23 bases in between. The DNA of the CDR3 is TGTGCCAGCAGTTGGTCGTCCCTAGTCCGTAGTTGGACGCAGTATTTT. Its translation is CASSWSSLVRSWTQYF.

This clone was seen ten or more times. The rearrangement links TRBV7-9 to TRBJ2-2; D may be TRBD1 (5 bases). CDR1 is SEHNR and CDR2 is FQNEAQ in the germline V gene (reference sequence). CDR3 length: 18 amino acids. Trimming took off 5 bases at V and 4 bases at J, with 23 bases between the two ends. This CDR3 reads CASSPQGSSRRATGELFF. The CDR3 DNA reads as TGTGCCAGCAGCCCCCAGGGTAGCAGCCGAAGGGCCACCGGGGAGCTGTTTTTT.